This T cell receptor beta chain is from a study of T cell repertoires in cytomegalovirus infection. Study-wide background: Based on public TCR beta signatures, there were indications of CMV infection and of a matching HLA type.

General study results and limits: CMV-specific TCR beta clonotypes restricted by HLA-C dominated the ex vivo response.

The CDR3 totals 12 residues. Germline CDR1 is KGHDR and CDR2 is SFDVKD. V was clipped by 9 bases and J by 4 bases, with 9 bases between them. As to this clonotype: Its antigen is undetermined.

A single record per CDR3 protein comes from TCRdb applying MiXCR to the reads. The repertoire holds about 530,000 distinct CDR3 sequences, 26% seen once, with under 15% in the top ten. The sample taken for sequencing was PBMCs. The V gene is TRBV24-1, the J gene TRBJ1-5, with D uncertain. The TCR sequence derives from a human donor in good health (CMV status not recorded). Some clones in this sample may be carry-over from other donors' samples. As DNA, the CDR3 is TGTGCCACCCAGAGTTTGAATCAGCCCCAGCATTTT. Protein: CATQSLNQPQHF.